The sequence of this T cell receptor beta chain was determined in a study of blood T cell repertoires in COVID-19. Study in general: Researchers got acute and convalescent COVID-19 samples from the United States, Italy and Spain.

Participant age was roughly 18 to 89 years, and participants resided in fewer than 30 US areas. Recovered status applied to Cohort 3 donors who had two consecutive negative PCRs. It also applied to those with clearance or with symptom resolution. The CDR3 extends over 15 amino acids. CDR1 and CDR2 from the germline V gene are MNHNS and SASEGT. Trimming cost V 3 bases and J 1 base, with 12 bases left between them. Produced via immunoSEQ multiplex PCR; TCRdb's table is partial and in-frame only. The data show approximately 210,000 clones, roughly four fifths seen once. The rearrangement uses TRBV6-1 and TRBJ1-1; possible D gene TRBD1, 6 bases. Sequenced sample: PBMCs or T cells enriched from blood (not recorded which). This receptor was taken from a middle-aged man who had recovered from COVID-19. DNA of the CDR3: TGTGCCAGCAGTGAGCTTCAGACAGGGAACACTGAAGCTTTCTTT. The encoded protein is CASSELQTGNTEAFF.